In this sample, the clone carrying this T cell receptor (beta chain) turned up once. The entry originates in a study of blood T cell repertoires in COVID-19. Study-level background: Specimens from acute and convalescent COVID-19 originated in the United States, Italy and Spain.

Original analysis: Amplified reference gene primers provided the basis for estimating nucleated cell counts. Profiled with immunoSEQ multiplex PCR; TCRdb holds only in-frame clones, not every one. V, J and clone size were drawn from that table, and D and trimming were deduced from the DNA. The profile shows just over 300,000 clones, 75% to 90% of them singletons. All enrollees were about 18 to 89 years old and from fewer than 25 US areas. The CDR3 is 13 residues long. Germline CDR1 reads GTSNPN; CDR2 reads SVGIG (reference sequence). The V and J ends lost 2 bases and 5 bases respectively, with 9 bases between them.

Material for sequencing was PBMCs or T cells enriched from blood (not recorded which). This TCR derives from a man aged 30-40 years who had recovered from COVID-19. The chain couples TRBV30 to TRBJ1-4; D might be TRBD1 (5 bases). The CDR3 region has the DNA TGTGCCTGGAGTAGGAGACAGAATGAAAAACTGTTTTTT. Translating gives CAWSRRQNEKLFF.